The 8 T cell receptor beta chains below all came from one sample that was sequenced in a study of CD8 T cells in ankylosing spondylitis. Each CDR3 protein gets one entry after TCRdb re-called the 5' RACE reads with MiXCR. The repertoire holds around 230,000 distinct CDR3 sequences, 7.5% to 9.5% seen once, with 4.8% in the top ten. The source material was blood, either unsorted or a sorted T cell fraction (not recorded which). Receptors originate from a female donor with ankylosing spondylitis or in good health (not recorded which).

This clonotype appeared a single time. The junction departs from the called germline gene at one end, perhaps through a read error. The gene calls are TRBV2 and TRBJ1-5; 8 bases align to TRBD1. The CDR3 is made up of 14 amino acids. Germline CDR1 is SNHLY and CDR2 is FYNNEI. The CDR3, as DNA: TGTGCCAGCAGGTCGACAGGGGTAGATCACCCCCAGCATTTT. Translating gives CASRSTGVDHPQHF.

This clonotype was detected many times. J is TRBJ2-7 and V is TRBV21-1; whether TRBD1, the table's D call, matches the DNA was not checked. TRBV21-1 is labeled a pseudogene. CDR3 length: 19 residues. The CDR3 bases are TGTGCCAGCAGCTTCCCGTCGACACGTCAAGTGAAGGGCGGCTACGAGCAGTACTTC. As protein: CASSFPSTRQVKGGYEQYF.

The sample holds many counts of this clonotype. The chain links TRBV7-9 to TRBJ2-7; possibly TRBD2 for D (6 bases). Deletions cut 3 bases from V and 2 bases from J, with 11 bases between. The CDR3 is 14 amino acids. Germline CDR1 reads SEHNR; CDR2 reads FQNEAQ (reference sequence). The DNA for the CDR3 is TGTGCCAGCAGCTTGGTGGGGGGTGCCTACGAGCAGTACTTC. Its protein product is CASSLVGGAYEQYF.

This clonotype was picked up many times. V and J are TRBV25-1 and TRBJ2-1, with 8 bases that match TRBD2. The CDR3 length is 15 residues. The V segment lost 4 bases and the J segment 2 bases; nucleotides outside the gene matches: 4. Germline values: CDR1 MGHDK, CDR2 SYGVNS. DNA of the CDR3: TGTGCCAGCAGTGGACAGCGGGGGCCCTACAATGAGCAGTTCTTC. Amino acids: CASSGQRGPYNEQFF.

The V gene is TRBV7-2, the J gene TRBJ2-2, with D uncertain. Looked up from germline, CDR1 is SGHTA and CDR2 is FQGNSA. The CDR3 runs 14 residues. V was trimmed by 1 base and J by 4 bases, leaving 7 bases between them. In DNA form, the CDR3 reads TGTGCCAGCAGCTTAGTGCACAGCACCGGGGAGCTGTTTTTT. Protein sequence: CASSLVHSTGELFF.

This clonotype showed up many times. The V and J genes are TRBV6-2 or TRBV6-3 and TRBJ2-1; TRBD2 matches at 7 bases. The CDR3 has 17 amino acids. The germline V gene encodes CDR1 MNHEY and CDR2 SVGEGT. The V and J ends lost 7 bases and 2 bases, in that order; junction bases with no gene match: 14. CDR3 amino acids: CASTIGAPSGAYNEQFF. DNA for the CDR3: TGTGCCAGCACCATAGGGGCCCCTAGCGGCGCCTACAATGAGCAGTTCTTC.

Notes on this clonotype: Given a much more abundant clone one base away, this may be a read error. J is TRBJ2-1 and V is TRBV11-2; D possibly uses TRBD1 or TRBD2 (5 bases each). The V gene's germline CDR1 is SGHAT and CDR2 FQNNGV. CDR3 length: 13 residues. The V end was cut by 6 bases, the J end by 11 bases, with 17 bases between. The CDR3 protein is CASSPGALGKQFF. Written as DNA, the CDR3 is TGTGCCAGCAGTCCCGGGGCACTTGGTAAGCAGTTCTTC.

This clonotype was picked up a small number of times. V usage is TRBV6-5 and J usage is TRBJ2-2; the D gene is possibly TRBD2 (7 bases). Trimming removed 4 bases from V and 4 bases from J, with 13 bases in between. The germline V gene encodes CDR1 MNHEY and CDR2 SVGAGI. The CDR3 covers 15 residues. The CDR3 sequence: CASSSRGGGTGELFF. As DNA, the CDR3 is TGTGCCAGCAGTTCAAGGGGGGGGGGCACCGGGGAGCTGTTTTTT.